A selection of T cell receptor beta chains follows, all from one sample in a study of CD8 T cells in Susac syndrome. Via MiXCR, TCRdb re-called the immunoSEQ multiplex PCR reads, giving one row per CDR3 protein. The sample lists hundreds of thousands of distinct CDR3 sequences; 75% to 90% were seen once. The sequenced material came from CD8+ T cells from PBMCs. Receptors originate from a human donor with multiple sclerosis. CDR3s include the opening cysteine and the closing phenylalanine or tryptophan. D genes are given only for firm matches.

d_call	v_call	j_call	cdr3_aa	cdr3_nt
TRBD2	TRBV5-1	TRBJ2-5	CASSATSGGKETRYF	TGCGCCAGCAGCGCCACTAGCGGCGGAAAAGAGACCCGGTACTTC
.	TRBV24-1	TRBJ2-7	CATSDPQWREQYF	TGTGCCACCAGTGACCCTCAATGGCGCGAGCAGTACTTC
TRBD1	TRBV7-9	TRBJ1-2	CASSARDRVGYTF	TGTGCCAGCAGCGCCCGGGACAGGGTTGGCTACACCTTC
.	TRBV7-9	TRBJ1-1	CASSWWGRAPELNTEAFF	TGTGCCAGCAGCTGGTGGGGGAGGGCCCCCGAACTGAACACTGAAGCTTTCTTT
TRBD2	TRBV27	TRBJ2-1	CASSYGIGTNNEQFF	TGTGCCAGCAGTTACGGGATCGGGACTAACAATGAGCAGTTCTTC
.	TRBV7-8	TRBJ1-1	CASSLARGRDTEAFF	TGTGCCAGCAGCTTAGCGCGCGGTCGGGACACTGAAGCTTTCTTT
TRBD1	TRBV18	TRBJ1-1	CASSDKGAGAEAFF	TGTGCCAGCTCAGATAAGGGGGCTGGGGCTGAAGCTTTCTTT
.	TRBV12-3/TRBV12-4	TRBJ1-2	CASSLEGTLYGYTF	TGTGCCAGCAGTTTAGAGGGTACGCTATATGGCTACACCTTC
.	TRBV29-1	TRBJ2-7	CSVLIQVGTQNSYEQYF	TGCAGCGTTCTTATCCAAGTCGGGACACAGAACTCCTACGAGCAGTACTTC
TRBD1	TRBV4-1	TRBJ1-2	CASSQPDREYGYTF	TGCGCCAGCAGCCAGCCCGACAGGGAGTATGGCTACACCTTC
TRBD1	TRBV5-1	TRBJ2-7	CASSLGWDRGQEQYF	TGCGCCAGCAGCTTGGGATGGGACAGGGGGCAGGAGCAGTACTTC
TRBD2	TRBV4-1	TRBJ2-3	CASSTMTSPSTDTQYF	TGCGCCAGCAGCACCATGACTAGCCCAAGCACAGATACGCAGTATTTT
TRBD1	TRBV27	TRBJ2-7	CASSDRGNEQYF	TGTGCCAGCTCCGACAGGGGCAACGAGCAGTACTTC
TRBD1	TRBV11-1	TRBJ2-7	CATTGTVGYEQYF	TGTGCCACAACCGGGACAGTGGGCTACGAGCAGTACTTC